The 11 T cell receptor beta chains given below trace back to one sample, sequenced in a study of cytomegalovirus exposure and HLA in healthy donors. A multiplex PCR was run with 60 Vbeta primers and 13 Jbeta primers. Libraries were prepared by immunoSEQ multiplex PCR; TCRdb keeps only in-frame clonotypes and omits some of them. The sample has around 110,000 clones; 81% are singletons. The sequenced material came from PBMCs. Source of these receptors: a woman younger than 45 in good health and CMV-seronegative.

The chain has TRBV11-2 and TRBJ1-2; tentatively, D is TRBD1 (5 bases). CDR1 is SGHAT, CDR2 FQNNGV, per germline. V lost 1 base to trimming and J lost 5 bases, with 14 bases between them. CDR3 size: 15 residues. The CDR3 loop is CASSLVPGGVYGYTF. The CDR3 DNA sequence: TGTGCCAGCAGCTTAGTTCCGGGGGGGGTTTATGGCTACACCTTC.

The J gene is TRBJ1-2, the V gene TRBV28, with 9 nucleotides matching TRBD1. The CDR3 is 15 amino acids. The germline V gene encodes CDR1 MDHEN and CDR2 SYDVKM. The ends lost 8 bases at V and 5 bases at J; junction bases unmatched: 12. This CDR3 reads CASAWGQGIEYGYTF. In DNA form, the CDR3 reads TGTGCCAGCGCCTGGGGACAGGGAATTGAATATGGCTACACCTTC.

The J gene is TRBJ2-7, the V gene TRBV25-1; 7 bases agree with TRBD2. The CDR3 totals 13 residues. Germline CDR1 reads MGHDK; CDR2 reads SYGVNS. V was pared by 5 bases and J by 5 bases, with 6 bases of the junction left unmatched. For the CDR3, the DNA is TGTGCCAGCAGTAGCGGGATCGGAAACGAGCAGTACTTC. Encoded protein: CASSSGIGNEQYF.

The chain recombines TRBV5-1 with TRBJ1-5; no clear D. The CDR3 loop spans 13 amino acids. Germline V gene sequence: CDR1 SGHRS, CDR2 YFSETQ. V was pared by 0 bases and J by 7 bases, with 8 bases between. The CDR3 here is CASSLDRSQPQHF. Here the CDR3 DNA reads TGCGCCAGCAGCTTGGATCGGAGCCAGCCCCAGCATTTT.

J is TRBJ2-3 and V is TRBV28; D uncertain. V was cut by 1 base and J by 5 bases, with 4 bases left in between. Germline lookup yields CDR1 MDHEN and CDR2 SYDVKM. The CDR3 contains 12 residues. The CDR3 loop reads CASSLYGDTQYF. The CDR3 coding sequence is TGTGCCAGCAGTTTATACGGAGATACGCAGTATTTT.

This clone was counted a single time. The J gene is TRBJ1-5, the V gene TRBV6-1; D remains unclear. The CDR3 covers 14 residues. Trimming removed 5 bases from V and 4 bases from J, with 12 bases in between. Germline CDR1 reads MNHNS; CDR2 reads SASEGT. The CDR3 DNA reads as TGTGCCAGCAGTTCAGACAAGGTAAATCAGCCCCAGCATTTT. Translating it yields CASSSDKVNQPQHF.

J is TRBJ1-4 and V is TRBV5-1; 11 nucleotides agree with TRBD1. Trimming cost V 7 bases and J 7 bases; bases outside gene matches: 3. The CDR3 runs to 13 residues. Germline assignment: CDR1 SGHRS and CDR2 YFSETQ. The DNA for the CDR3 is TGCGCCAGCGGGACAGGGGGAGGTGAAAAACTGTTTTTT. Translated: CASGTGGGEKLFF.

V usage is TRBV7-9 and J usage is TRBJ1-3; D not resolved. V shed 5 bases and J shed 4 bases, with 15 bases lying between them. Per germline, CDR1 SEHNR and CDR2 FQNEAQ (reference sequence). The CDR3 consists of 15 residues. This chain's CDR3 is CASSPDTSEGNTIYF. CDR3 DNA sequence: TGTGCCAGCAGCCCCGACACCTCCGAGGGAAACACCATATATTTT.

This clone was seen more than once but under ten times. The chain links TRBV9 to TRBJ2-5; D gene ambiguous. The J call may be faulty, since TRBJ2-7 better matches the DNA end. The CDR3 runs 14 residues. Per the germline V gene, CDR1 is SGDLS and CDR2 is YYNGEE. The CDR3 sequence is CASSVGGGAYEQYF. Here the CDR3 DNA reads TGTGCCAGCAGCGTAGGCGGTGGGGCCTACGAGCAGTACTTC.

This chain joins TRBV6-5 and TRBJ2-1, with 7 bases matching TRBD2. This CDR3 comprises 14 residues. Looked up from germline, CDR1 is MNHEY and CDR2 is SVGAGI. J gave up 5 bases and V 7 bases, and 8 bases lay outside the gene matches. CDR3 DNA: TGTGCCAGCAAAAACGGGGGGACTGACAATGAGCAGTTCTTC. It translates to CASKNGGTDNEQFF.

The chain uses TRBV28 and TRBJ2-7, with 8 bases identical to TRBD2. Germline CDR1 MDHEN, CDR2 SYDVKM. Germline trimming cut 3 bases from V and 6 bases from J; bases unmatched to any gene: 7. The CDR3 runs to 14 residues. As DNA, the CDR3 is TGTGCCAGCAGTTTTTTTGGGACTAGTCCCGAGCAGTACTTC. Translated, it gives CASSFFGTSPEQYF.